These 11 T cell receptor beta chains were sequenced from one sample in a study of blood T cell repertoires in COVID-19 (dated by TCRdb to about 2020). The library relied on the immunoSEQ multiplex PCR assay. TCRdb mirrors the immuneACCESS table, restricted to in-frame sequences. Some clones are absent from its copies; in checked studies, under half trace to an unresolved V gene, and the reason for the others is unknown. In this sample the table shows roughly 230,000 clones, around 80% of which occur a single time. In total, the top ten clones hold roughly a tenth of the sample. The source material was peripheral blood. The source is an elderly woman with COVID-19, enrolled during active disease.

The genes are TRBV5-6 and TRBJ1-2; 8 bases are shared with TRBD1. The CDR3 has 15 amino acids. Germline V CDR1 and CDR2: SGHDT, YYEEEE. V shed 2 bases and J 3 bases; nucleotides not matched to a gene: 6. CDR3 sequence reads: CASSFHRGSYYGYTF. CDR3 nucleotide sequence: TGTGCCAGCAGCTTCCACAGGGGGTCTTACTATGGCTACACCTTC.

The chain couples TRBV28 to TRBJ1-3; weak D call: TRBD1 (6 bases). The CDR3 totals 14 residues. In germline, CDR1 is MDHEN, CDR2 SYDVKM. V was shortened by 5 bases and J by 4 bases, with 12 bases between the two germline ends. In DNA form, the CDR3 reads TGTGCCAGCAGTCAACAGGGAATAGGAAACACCATATATTTT. Protein sequence: CASSQQGIGNTIYF.

The chain combines TRBV10-3 with TRBJ2-2; TRBD1 matches at 8 bases. Per the germline V gene, CDR1 is ENHRY and CDR2 is SYGVKD. The CDR3 runs to 15 residues. After removal of 6 bases from V and 1 base from J, the junction contained 4 bases not matched to a gene. This CDR3 reads CAISLTGGNTGELFF. In DNA form, the CDR3 reads TGTGCCATCAGCCTAACAGGGGGGAACACCGGGGAGCTGTTTTTT.

The chain employs TRBV4-3 and TRBJ1-5, with TRBD1 as a possible D gene (6 bases). This CDR3 spans 15 amino acids. CDR1 is LGHNA and CDR2 is YSLEER in the germline V gene. V was trimmed by 0 bases and J by 6 bases, leaving 12 bases between them. The CDR3 coding sequence is TGCGCCAGCAGCCAAGAAATCCAGGGGAGTCAGCCCCAGCATTTT. It translates to CASSQEIQGSQPQHF.

The chain uses TRBV19 and TRBJ1-6; D not certain. Germline V gene lookup returns CDR1 LNHDA and CDR2 SQIVND (reference sequence). This CDR3 spans 14 amino acids. V was clipped by 4 bases and J by 5 bases, with 9 bases between them. The CDR3 protein is CASSSTVDNSPLHF. The CDR3 region has the DNA TGTGCCAGTAGTAGCACGGTTGATAATTCACCCCTCCACTTT.

J is TRBJ2-2 and V is TRBV7-2; the D is unclear. The germline V and J ends were trimmed by 2 bases and 7 bases, with 11 bases remaining between them. Germline CDR1 reads SGHTA; CDR2 reads FQGNSA. The CDR3 sequence is 14 residues long. The CDR3 reads CASSLSWAFGELFF. The CDR3, as DNA: TGTGCCAGCAGCTTATCTTGGGCGTTCGGGGAGCTGTTTTTT.

V is TRBV5-1 and J is TRBJ1-1; D uncertain. The CDR3 extends over 13 amino acids. The V end was cut by 5 bases, the J end by 5 bases, with 13 bases between. Germline CDR1 is SGHRS and CDR2 is YFSETQ. CDR3 coding DNA: TGCGCCAGCAGACGGGAAGCGGGGACTGAAGCTTTCTTT. Residues: CASRREAGTEAFF.

This clone was detected only once. The rearrangement joins TRBV27 to TRBJ1-2, with D maybe TRBD1 (6 bases). The germline V gene has CDR1 MNHEY and CDR2 SMNVEV (reference sequence). Trimming removed 5 bases from V and 4 bases from J, with 11 bases in between. The CDR3 sequence is 13 residues long. The CDR3 nucleotides read TGTGCCAGCAGTCCAACAGGGATCTATGGCTACACCTTC. This translates into CASSPTGIYGYTF.

V usage is TRBV18 and J usage is TRBJ1-1, with TRBD1 matching over 7 bases. Germline V gene sequence: CDR1 KGHSH, CDR2 LQKENI. The CDR3 is made up of 15 amino acids. V trimming: 4 bases; J trimming: 1 base; junction bases outside the gene matches: 6. The CDR3 here is CASSLGQVPNTEAFF. DNA for the CDR3: TGTGCCAGCTCACTCGGACAGGTACCGAACACTGAAGCTTTCTTT.

There are a few counts of this clone. The sample holds other DNA sequences that translate to the same CDR3. The chain recombines TRBV7-9 with TRBJ1-1, with a possible D match to TRBD1 (6 bases). CDR3 size: 14 residues. V lost 6 bases and J lost 5, with 16 bases in between. Germline CDR1 SEHNR, CDR2 FQNEAQ (reference sequence). CDR3 sequence: CASSLQGSRTEAFF. The CDR3 nucleotides are TGTGCCAGCAGTTTACAGGGTAGTAGGACTGAAGCTTTCTTT.

The chain combines TRBV5-1 with TRBJ1-5; 8 bases are a match to TRBD1. CDR3 length: 15 amino acids. Germline lookup yields CDR1 SGHRS and CDR2 YFSETQ. V dropped 4 bases and J dropped 7; count of bases not matched to a gene: 10. The CDR3 loop is CASSPGQGMKQPQHF. The DNA of the CDR3 is TGCGCCAGCAGCCCCGGACAGGGAATGAAGCAGCCCCAGCATTTT.